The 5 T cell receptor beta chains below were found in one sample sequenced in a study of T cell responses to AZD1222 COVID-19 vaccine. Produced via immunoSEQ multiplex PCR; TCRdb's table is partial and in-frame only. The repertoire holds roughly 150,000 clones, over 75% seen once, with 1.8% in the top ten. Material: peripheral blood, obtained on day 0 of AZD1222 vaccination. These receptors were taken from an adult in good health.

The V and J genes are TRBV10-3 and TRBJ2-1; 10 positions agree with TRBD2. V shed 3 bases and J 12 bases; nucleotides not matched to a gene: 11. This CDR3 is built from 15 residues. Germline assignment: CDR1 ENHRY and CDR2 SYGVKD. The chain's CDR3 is CAISEGLAGAWSQFF. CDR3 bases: TGTGCCATCAGTGAAGGGCTAGCGGGAGCGTGGTCGCAGTTCTTC.

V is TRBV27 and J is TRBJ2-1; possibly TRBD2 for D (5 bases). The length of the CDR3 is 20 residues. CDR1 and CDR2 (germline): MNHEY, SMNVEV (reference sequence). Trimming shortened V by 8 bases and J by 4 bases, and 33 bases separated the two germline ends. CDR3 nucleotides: TGTGCCAGCCGAACGACTACTATCCGTGTAAGCTTGCGGGCATACAATGAGCAGTTCTTC. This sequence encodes CASRTTTIRVSLRAYNEQFF.

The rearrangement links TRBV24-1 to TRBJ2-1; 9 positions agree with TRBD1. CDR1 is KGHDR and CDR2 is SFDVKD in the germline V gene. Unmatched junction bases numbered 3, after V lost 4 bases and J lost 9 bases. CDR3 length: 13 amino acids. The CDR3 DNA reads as TGTGCCACCAGTGACCCGGACAGGGGTGAGCAGTTCTTC. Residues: CATSDPDRGEQFF.

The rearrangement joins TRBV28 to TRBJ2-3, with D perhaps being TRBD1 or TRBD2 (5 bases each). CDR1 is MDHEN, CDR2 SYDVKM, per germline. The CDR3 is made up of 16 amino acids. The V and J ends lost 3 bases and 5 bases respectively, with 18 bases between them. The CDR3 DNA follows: TGTGCCAGCAGTTTTTGGGGACGGACTTACCAAGATACGCAGTATTTT. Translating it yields CASSFWGRTYQDTQYF.

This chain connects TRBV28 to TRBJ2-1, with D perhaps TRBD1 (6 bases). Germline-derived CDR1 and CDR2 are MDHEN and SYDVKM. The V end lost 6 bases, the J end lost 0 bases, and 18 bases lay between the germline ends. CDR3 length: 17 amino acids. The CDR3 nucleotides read TGTGCCAGCAGGTCGATGTGGGAAGGGGGCTCCTACAATGAGCAGTTCTTC. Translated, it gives CASRSMWEGGSYNEQFF.